The clone carrying this TCR beta chain was detected only a few times. Its antigen remains unidentified. This entry comes from a study of human T cells and chemical hapten exposure. Turning to the study itself: All through the roughly 26-week study, the scalp of each patient received diphenylcyclopropenone doses weekly.

Time point given: patch test 1, 2 weeks after DPC sensitization. Treatment meaning: therapeutic diphenylcyclopropenone sensitization with weekly scalp DPC. Individual cDNA molecules had unique molecular identifiers attached to them by the library. TCRdb passed the RACE reads through MiXCR, listing each CDR3 protein once. Among approximately 57,000 distinct CDR3 sequences listed, 7% to 10% were seen once. Germline CDR1 is SNHLY and CDR2 is FYNNEI. Trimming stripped 2 bases from V and 9 bases from J, with 13 bases between. The CDR3 spans 13 residues. The study's findings and limits: High-frequency TCRs, those above 1 in 1000, stayed the same after DPC sensitization. Among expanded TCRs, significantly more large CDR3 similarity clusters formed than among controls.

The TCR was taken from a woman between 40 and 55 years old with alopecia areata. Some clones in this sample may be carry-over from other donors' samples. The specimen was whole blood, collected in connection with sensitization to the hapten diphenylcyclopropenone (DPC). The genes are TRBV2 and TRBJ1-2; possibly TRBD1 for D (5 bases). The chain's CDR3 is CASSEYGAGSYTF. DNA of the CDR3: TGTGCCAGCAGTGAATATGGGGCAGGGAGCTACACCTTC.